The 10 T cell receptor beta chains below come from one sample, sequenced in a study of glioma-infiltrating T cells. Using RNA template, CDR3s of TCR alpha and beta were amplified with iRepertoire arm-PCR. Each CDR3 protein gets one entry after TCRdb re-called the multiplex PCR reads with MiXCR. The data hold 15,000 to 20,000 distinct CDR3 sequences, with roughly 64% observed a single time. The sequenced sample was glioma tissue, nonneoplastic brain tissue, or PBMCs (not recorded which). Every receptor here comes from a human donor with low-grade glioma or glioblastoma, undergoing nonglioma brain surgery, or in good health (not recorded which).

Details on this clonotype: A much larger clone sits a single nucleotide away, making a read error possible. The CDR3 protein is CTSRTAQQSKERYF. CDR3 coding DNA: TGTACCAGCAGGACGGCCCAGCAATCTAAGGAACGGTACTTC. J is TRBJ2-7 and V is TRBV28; D gene uncertain. The CDR3 spans 14 residues. Germline lookup yields CDR1 MDHEN and CDR2 SYDVKM.

J is TRBJ2-7 and V is TRBV6-1; a possible D gene is TRBD1 (5 bases). The CDR3 sequence is 14 residues long. Germline V gene lookup returns CDR1 MNHNS and CDR2 SASEGT. With 6 bases removed from V and 3 bases from J, the gap between germline ends came to 15 bases. Here the CDR3 DNA reads TGTGCCAGCAGCCACTGGGGCAGGGACTACGAGCAGTACTTC. Amino acids: CASSHWGRDYEQYF.

The genes are TRBV6-1 and TRBJ2-7; 14 positions agree with TRBD2. This CDR3 comprises 16 residues. The germline gives CDR1 MNHNS, CDR2 SASEGT. The V and J ends lost 6 bases and 3 bases, in that order; junction bases with no gene match: 7. The CDR3, as DNA: TGTGCCAGCAGCCTTACCGGGACTAGCGGGGGCTACGAGCAGTACTTC. Amino acid sequence: CASSLTGTSGGYEQYF.

The chain employs TRBV27 and TRBJ2-1, with 10 bases matching TRBD2. The CDR3 length is 19 residues. Germline V gene data show CDR1 as MNHEY and CDR2 as SMNVEV (reference sequence). V trimming: 5 bases; J trimming: 6 bases; junction bases outside the gene matches: 19. The CDR3, as DNA: TGTGCCAGCAGTCCCAAATTACTAGCGGGAAATGGGCCGGCCAATGAGCAGTTCTTC. Translation gives CASSPKLLAGNGPANEQFF.

The gene calls are TRBV28 and TRBJ1-2; 8 positions agree with TRBD1. This CDR3 is 14 amino acids long. Germline V gene sequence: CDR1 MDHEN, CDR2 SYDVKM. V gave up 9 bases and J gave up 4 bases; unmatched junction bases: 10. The CDR3: CARRHRGSFYGYTF. CDR3 nucleotides: TGTGCCAGACGTCACAGGGGGTCCTTCTATGGCTACACCTTC.

The sample holds one count of this clonotype. The junction departs from the called germline gene at one end, perhaps through a read error. The J gene is TRBJ2-7, the V gene TRBV27; D not certain. Germline V gene lookup returns CDR1 MNHEY and CDR2 SMNVEV (reference sequence). The CDR3 extends over 15 amino acids. The CDR3 DNA reads as TGTGCCGGCAGTTTCTCATCCCTAGGCTCCATCGAGCAGTACTTC. It yields the protein CAGSFSSLGSIEQYF.

This clonotype appeared a few times. The CDR3 DNA is TGTGCCAGCAGTGAGACCGGCGCGGGAGAGCAGTACTTC. It yields the protein CASSETGAGEQYF. The J gene is TRBJ2-7, the V gene TRBV2, with D possibly TRBD2 on 6 matching bases. CDR1 and CDR2 from the germline V gene are SNHLY and FYNNEI. The CDR3 sequence is 13 residues long. The ends were cut back, 3 bases at V and 7 bases at J, with 13 bases in the middle.

The sample holds a few counts of this clonotype. The chain employs TRBV20-1 and TRBJ1-1, with D possibly matching TRBD1 (5 bases). CDR3 size: 13 residues. Germline V gene lookup returns CDR1 DFQATT and CDR2 SNEGSKA (reference sequence). Trimming took off 5 bases at V and 2 bases at J, with 12 bases between the two ends. DNA for the CDR3: TGCAGTGCTGTCGGGGCCGTAAACACTGAAGCTTTCTTT. Amino acid sequence: CSAVGAVNTEAFF.

This clonotype was detected many times. The V and J genes are TRBV6-6 and TRBJ1-2; D perhaps matches TRBD1 (5 bases). The V gene's germline CDR1 is MNHNY and CDR2 SVGAGI (reference sequence). V was pared by 2 bases and J by 11 bases, with 15 bases between. This CDR3 region has 13 residues. Written as DNA, the CDR3 is TGTGCCAGCAGTTACAGACAGCCTCCTTTGTACACCTTC. Protein: CASSYRQPPLYTF.

The rearrangement links TRBV20-1 to TRBJ2-3; D perhaps matches TRBD2 (6 bases). From germline, CDR1 is DFQATT and CDR2 SNEGSKA (reference sequence). The CDR3 contains 17 residues. V was clipped by 3 bases and J by 0 bases, with 19 bases between them. CDR3 coding DNA: TGCAGTGCTAGTCCCTGGTCGGTAGCGGCAAGCACAGATACGCAGTATTTT. This translates into CSASPWSVAASTDTQYF.